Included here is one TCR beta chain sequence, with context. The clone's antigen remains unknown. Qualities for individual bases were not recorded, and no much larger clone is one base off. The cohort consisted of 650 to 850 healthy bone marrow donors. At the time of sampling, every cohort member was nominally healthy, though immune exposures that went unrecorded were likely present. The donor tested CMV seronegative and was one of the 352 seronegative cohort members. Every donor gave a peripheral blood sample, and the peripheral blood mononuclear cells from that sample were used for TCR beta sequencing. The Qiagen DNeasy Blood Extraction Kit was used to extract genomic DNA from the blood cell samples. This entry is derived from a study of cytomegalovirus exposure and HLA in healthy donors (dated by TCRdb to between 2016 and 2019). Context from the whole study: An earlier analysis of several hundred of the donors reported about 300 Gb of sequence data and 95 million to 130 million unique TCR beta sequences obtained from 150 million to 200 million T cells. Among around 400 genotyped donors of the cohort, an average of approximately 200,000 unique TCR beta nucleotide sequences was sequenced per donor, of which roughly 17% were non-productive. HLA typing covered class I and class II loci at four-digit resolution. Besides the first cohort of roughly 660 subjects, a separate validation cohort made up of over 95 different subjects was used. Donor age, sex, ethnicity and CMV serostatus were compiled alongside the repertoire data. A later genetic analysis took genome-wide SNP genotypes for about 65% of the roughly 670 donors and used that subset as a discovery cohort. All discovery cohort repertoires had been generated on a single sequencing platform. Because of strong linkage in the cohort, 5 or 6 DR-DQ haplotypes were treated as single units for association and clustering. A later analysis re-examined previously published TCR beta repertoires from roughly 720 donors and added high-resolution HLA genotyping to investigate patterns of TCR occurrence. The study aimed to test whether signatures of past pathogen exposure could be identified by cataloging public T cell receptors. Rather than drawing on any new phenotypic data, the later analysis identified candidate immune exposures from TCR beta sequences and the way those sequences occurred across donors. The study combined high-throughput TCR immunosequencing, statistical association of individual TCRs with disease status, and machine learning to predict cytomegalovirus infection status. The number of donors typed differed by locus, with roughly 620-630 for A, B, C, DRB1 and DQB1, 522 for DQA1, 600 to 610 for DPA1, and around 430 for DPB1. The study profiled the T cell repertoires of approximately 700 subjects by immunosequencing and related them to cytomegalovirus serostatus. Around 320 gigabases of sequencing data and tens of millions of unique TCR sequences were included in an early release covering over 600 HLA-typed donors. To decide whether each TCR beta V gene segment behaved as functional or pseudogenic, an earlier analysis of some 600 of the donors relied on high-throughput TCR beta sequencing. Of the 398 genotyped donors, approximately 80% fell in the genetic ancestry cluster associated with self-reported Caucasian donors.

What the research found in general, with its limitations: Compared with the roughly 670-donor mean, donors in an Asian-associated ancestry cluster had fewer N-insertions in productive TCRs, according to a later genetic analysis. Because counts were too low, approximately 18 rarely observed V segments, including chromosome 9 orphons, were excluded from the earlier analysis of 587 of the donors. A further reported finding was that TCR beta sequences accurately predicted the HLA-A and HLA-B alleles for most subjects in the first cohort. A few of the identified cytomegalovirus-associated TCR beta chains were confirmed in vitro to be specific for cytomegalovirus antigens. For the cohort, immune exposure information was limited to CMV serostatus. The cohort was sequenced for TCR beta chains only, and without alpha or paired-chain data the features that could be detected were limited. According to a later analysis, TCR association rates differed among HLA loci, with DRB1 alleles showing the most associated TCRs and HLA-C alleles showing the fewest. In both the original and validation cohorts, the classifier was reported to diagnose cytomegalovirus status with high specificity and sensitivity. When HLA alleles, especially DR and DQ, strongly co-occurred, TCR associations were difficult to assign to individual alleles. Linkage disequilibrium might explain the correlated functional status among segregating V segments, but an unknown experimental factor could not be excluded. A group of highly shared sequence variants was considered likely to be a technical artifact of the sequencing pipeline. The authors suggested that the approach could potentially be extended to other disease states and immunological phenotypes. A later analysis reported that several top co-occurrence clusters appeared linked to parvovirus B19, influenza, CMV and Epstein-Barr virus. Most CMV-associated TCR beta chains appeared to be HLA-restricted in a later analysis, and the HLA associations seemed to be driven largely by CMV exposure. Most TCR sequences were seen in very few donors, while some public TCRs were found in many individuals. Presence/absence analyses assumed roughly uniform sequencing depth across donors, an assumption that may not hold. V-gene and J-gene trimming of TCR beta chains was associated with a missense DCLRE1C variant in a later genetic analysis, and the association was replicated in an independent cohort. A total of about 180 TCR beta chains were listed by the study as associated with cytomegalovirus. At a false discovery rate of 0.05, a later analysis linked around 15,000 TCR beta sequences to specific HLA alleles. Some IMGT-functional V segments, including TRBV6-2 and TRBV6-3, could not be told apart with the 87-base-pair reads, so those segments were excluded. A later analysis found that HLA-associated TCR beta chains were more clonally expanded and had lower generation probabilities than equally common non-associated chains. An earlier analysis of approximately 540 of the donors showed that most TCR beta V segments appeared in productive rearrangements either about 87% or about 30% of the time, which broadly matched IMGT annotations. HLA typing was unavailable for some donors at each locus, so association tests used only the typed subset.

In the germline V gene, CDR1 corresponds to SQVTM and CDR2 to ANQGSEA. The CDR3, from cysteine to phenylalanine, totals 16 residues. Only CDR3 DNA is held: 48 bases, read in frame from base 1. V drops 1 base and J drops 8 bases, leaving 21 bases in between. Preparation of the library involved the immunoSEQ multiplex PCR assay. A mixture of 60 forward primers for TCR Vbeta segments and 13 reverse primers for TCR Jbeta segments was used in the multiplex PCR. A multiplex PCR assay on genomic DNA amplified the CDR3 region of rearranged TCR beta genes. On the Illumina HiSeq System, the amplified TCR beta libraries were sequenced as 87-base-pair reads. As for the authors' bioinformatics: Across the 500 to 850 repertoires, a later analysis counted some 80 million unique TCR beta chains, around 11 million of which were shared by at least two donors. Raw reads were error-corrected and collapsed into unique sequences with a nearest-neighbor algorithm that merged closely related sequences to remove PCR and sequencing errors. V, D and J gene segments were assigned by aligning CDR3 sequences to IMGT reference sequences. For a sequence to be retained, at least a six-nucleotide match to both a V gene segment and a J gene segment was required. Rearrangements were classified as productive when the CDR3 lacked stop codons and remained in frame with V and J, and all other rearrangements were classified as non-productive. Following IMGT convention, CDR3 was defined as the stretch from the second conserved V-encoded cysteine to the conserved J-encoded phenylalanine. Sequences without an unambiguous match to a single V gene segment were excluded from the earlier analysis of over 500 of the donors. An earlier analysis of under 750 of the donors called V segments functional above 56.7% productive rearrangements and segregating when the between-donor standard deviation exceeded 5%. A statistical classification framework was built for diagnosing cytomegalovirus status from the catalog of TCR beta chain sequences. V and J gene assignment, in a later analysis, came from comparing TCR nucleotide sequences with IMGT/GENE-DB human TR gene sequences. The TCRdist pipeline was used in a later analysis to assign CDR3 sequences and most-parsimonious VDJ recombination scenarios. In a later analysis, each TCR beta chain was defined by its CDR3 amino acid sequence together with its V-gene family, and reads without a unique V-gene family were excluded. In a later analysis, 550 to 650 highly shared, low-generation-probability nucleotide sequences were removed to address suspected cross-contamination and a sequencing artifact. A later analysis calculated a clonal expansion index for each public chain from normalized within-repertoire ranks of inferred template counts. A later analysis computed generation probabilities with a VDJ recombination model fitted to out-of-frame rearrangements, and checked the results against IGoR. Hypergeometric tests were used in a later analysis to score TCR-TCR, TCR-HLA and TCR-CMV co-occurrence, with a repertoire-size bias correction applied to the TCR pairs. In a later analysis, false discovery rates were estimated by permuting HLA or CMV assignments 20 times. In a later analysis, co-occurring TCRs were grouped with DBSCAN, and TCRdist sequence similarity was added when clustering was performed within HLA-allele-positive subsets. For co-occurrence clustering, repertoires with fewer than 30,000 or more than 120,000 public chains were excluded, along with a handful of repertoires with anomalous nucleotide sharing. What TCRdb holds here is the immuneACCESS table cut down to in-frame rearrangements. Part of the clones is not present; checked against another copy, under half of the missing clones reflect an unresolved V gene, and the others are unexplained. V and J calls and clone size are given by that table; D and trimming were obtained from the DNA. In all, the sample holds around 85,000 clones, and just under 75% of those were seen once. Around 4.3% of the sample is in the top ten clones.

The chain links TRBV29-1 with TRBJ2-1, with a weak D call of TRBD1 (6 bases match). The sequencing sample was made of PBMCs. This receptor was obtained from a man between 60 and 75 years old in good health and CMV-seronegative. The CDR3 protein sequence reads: CSVEVFRGGFRHEQFF. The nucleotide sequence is TGCAGCGTTGAAGTCTTCAGGGGCGGTTTCAGGCATGAGCAGTTCTTC.